The 22 T cell receptor beta chains listed next were all sequenced from one sample in a study of T cells after yellow fever vaccination. TCRdb re-called the 5' RACE reads with MiXCR, one entry per CDR3 protein. Of 300,000 to 400,000 distinct CDR3 sequences in the sample, roughly 8.4% were seen once. The starting material was PBMCs, obtained roughly 47 days after the first yellow fever vaccination. These receptors originate from a man between 18 and 29 years old who received the YFV17D yellow fever vaccine.

In this sample, this clonotype turned up a few times. The chain combines TRBV7-3 with TRBJ2-3; 7 bases align to TRBD2. Germline V CDR1 and CDR2: SGHTA, FQGTGA. The CDR3 is 16 residues long. V lost 5 bases, J lost 4 bases, and 12 bases stayed unmatched. The CDR3 loop is CASSSGVTGGADTQYF. The DNA of the CDR3 is TGTGCCAGCAGCAGCGGGGTTACGGGGGGTGCAGATACGCAGTATTTT.

The chain recombines TRBV5-5 with TRBJ2-5; D is ambiguous. V was shortened by 3 bases and J by 7 bases, with 7 bases between the two germline ends. The CDR3 runs to 11 residues. Germline V CDR1 and CDR2: SGHKS, YYEKEE (reference sequence). For the CDR3, the DNA is TGTGCCAGCAGCTCGGTTAGGACCCAGTACTTC. This encodes CASSSVRTQYF.

Of note for this clonotype: A much more abundant neighbour one base away suggests this may be a read error. V is TRBV20-1 and J is TRBJ2-2, with D possibly TRBD2 on 6 matching bases. The CDR3 covers 16 residues. Germline V CDR1 and CDR2: DFQATT, SNEGSKA (reference sequence). The CDR3 bases are TGCTGTGCTAAGAGCCGGGACTCCAACGTTCCCGGGGAGCTGTTTTTT. Its translation is CCAKSRDSNVPGELFF.

Turning to this clonotype: One end of the junction varies from germline; a read error may be responsible. The rearrangement uses TRBV20-1 and TRBJ1-2, with a tentative D call TRBD1 (5 bases). Germline-derived CDR1 and CDR2 are DFQATT and SNEGSKA (reference sequence). This CDR3 contains 13 residues. CDR3 DNA sequence: TGCAGTGCTAGAGATCCTTCTCCCTCAGGGTACTCCTTC. As protein: CSARDPSPSGYSF.

Many counts were recorded for this clonotype. V gene TRBV5-1 combines with J gene TRBJ1-3, with D perhaps matching TRBD1 (5 bases). This CDR3 has 15 residues. The V end was cut by 5 bases, the J end by 2 bases, with 14 bases between. CDR1 and CDR2 from the germline V gene are SGHRS and YFSETQ. The CDR3 sequence: CASRYIGGPGNTIYF. The CDR3 region has the DNA TGCGCCAGCAGATATATTGGGGGACCTGGAAACACCATATATTTT.

The genes are TRBV25-1 and TRBJ2-7, with D perhaps TRBD1 or TRBD2 (6 bases each). The germline V and J ends were trimmed by 8 bases and 0 bases, with 17 bases remaining between them. The CDR3 is made up of 15 amino acids. The germline V gene encodes CDR1 MGHDK and CDR2 SYGVNS. CDR3 amino acids: CASSGPGASSYEQYF. As DNA, the CDR3 is TGTGCCAGCTCGGGGCCGGGGGCGAGCTCCTACGAGCAGTACTTC.

The chain employs TRBV6-2 or TRBV6-3 and TRBJ2-1, with 10 positions matching TRBD1. Germline V gives CDR1 MNHEY, CDR2 SVGEGT. CDR3 length: 13 amino acids. Unmatched junction bases numbered 3, after V lost 5 bases and J lost 8 bases. CDR3 DNA: TGTGCCAGCAGTGGGACAGGGGTGGATGAGCAGTTCTTC. Protein product: CASSGTGVDEQFF.

A few counts support this clonotype. This chain connects TRBV20-1 to TRBJ2-2; 8 bases line up with TRBD1. J gave up 3 bases and V 6 bases, and 6 bases lay outside the gene matches. Germline V gene sequence: CDR1 DFQATT, CDR2 SNEGSKA (reference sequence). There are 14 residues in the CDR3. The CDR3 bases are TGCAGTGCCCTACAGGGGGACCACACCGGGGAGCTGTTTTTT. Protein: CSALQGDHTGELFF.

This clonotype was seen a few times. This chain links TRBV7-2 with TRBJ2-7; 9 bases match TRBD1. This CDR3 comprises 14 residues. Germline CDR1 is SGHTA and CDR2 is FQGNSA. Trimming cost V 6 bases and J 3 bases; bases outside gene matches: 6. In DNA form, the CDR3 reads TGTGCCAGCAGTTCTGACAGGGGGAGCTACGAGCAGTACGTC. Translation: CASSSDRGSYEQYV.

This clonotype appeared many times. V and J are TRBV29-1 and TRBJ2-1, with 13 bases aligning to TRBD2. The germline CDR1 and CDR2 sequences are SQVTM and ANQGSEA. The V gene end was trimmed by 4 bases and the J gene end by 5 bases; junction bases not matched to a gene: 11. This CDR3 spans 17 amino acids. CDR3 coding DNA: TGCAGCGTTGGGGGACTAGCGGGGTTCGCCCTCCACAATGAGCAGTTCTTC. This codes for CSVGGLAGFALHNEQFF.

This clonotype was observed a few times. V usage is TRBV9 and J usage is TRBJ2-5, with D perhaps assigned TRBD1 or TRBD2 (6 bases each). CDR1 SGDLS and CDR2 YYNGEE come from the germline V gene. Trimming cost V 2 bases and J 1 base, with 15 bases left between them. This CDR3 contains 16 residues. The CDR3 loop is CASSVPRGQGQETQYF. The DNA for the CDR3 is TGTGCCAGCAGCGTCCCCCGGGGGCAGGGCCAAGAGACCCAGTACTTC.

The chain uses TRBV5-4 and TRBJ1-1; D might be TRBD1 (6 bases). The CDR3 length is 14 residues. Germline V gene sequence: CDR1 SGHNT, CDR2 YYREEE (reference sequence). The V end lost 4 bases, the J end lost 1 base, and 11 bases lay between the germline ends. The CDR3 loop reads CASSPSTGNTEAFF. For the CDR3, the DNA is TGTGCCAGCAGCCCGTCGACAGGGAACACTGAAGCTTTCTTT.

This clonotype was seen ten or more times. V and J are TRBV4-3 and TRBJ2-1; D uncertain. Germline CDR1 LGHNA, CDR2 YSLEER. The CDR3 runs 14 residues. Trimming pared 0 bases from V and 6 bases from J, leaving 9 bases between. The DNA of the CDR3 is TGCGCCAGCAGCCAAGAGACGTTGTCCAATGAGCAGTTCTTC. It specifies CASSQETLSNEQFF.

The chain has TRBV20-1 and TRBJ2-3; D remains ambiguous. The CDR3 runs 13 residues. The germline V gene has CDR1 DFQATT and CDR2 SNEGSKA (reference sequence). The germline V and J ends were trimmed by 6 bases and 2 bases, with 12 bases remaining between them. CDR3 region: CSAPPPFTDTQYF. The CDR3, as DNA: TGCAGTGCCCCGCCGCCTTTCACAGATACGCAGTATTTT.

This rearrangement joins TRBV7-9 to TRBJ2-5, with 9 bases matching TRBD1. The CDR3 extends over 15 amino acids. V was clipped by 4 bases and J by 0 bases; unmatched bases: 3. CDR1 SEHNR and CDR2 FQNEAQ come from the germline V gene (reference sequence). The DNA for the CDR3 is TGTGCCAGCAGCTCGACAGGGGGAAACCAAGAGACCCAGTACTTC. Its protein is CASSSTGGNQETQYF.

A few counts support this clonotype. The rearrangement joins TRBV18 to TRBJ2-5; D not resolved. The V gene's germline CDR1 is KGHSH and CDR2 LQKENI. This CDR3 region has 15 residues. Trimming pared 0 bases from V and 4 bases from J, leaving 12 bases between. In DNA form, the CDR3 reads TGTGCCAGCTCACCACCAGGATATTCTAGAGAGACCCAGTACTTC. Translation gives CASSPPGYSRETQYF. The full variable domain, in which reference TRBV18 and TRBJ2-5 provide the parts outside the CDR3, is NAGVMQNPRHLVRRRGQEARLRCSPMKGHSHVYWYRQLPEEGLKFMVYLQKENIIDESGMPKERFSAEFPKEGPSILRIQQVVRGDSAAYFCASSPPGYSRETQYFGPGTRLLVL.

This clonotype showed up just a few times. The chain recombines TRBV10-3 with TRBJ1-6; 8 nucleotides line up with TRBD1. Germline V lookup: CDR1 ENHRY, CDR2 SYGVKD. This CDR3 region has 14 residues. Losses at the gene ends were 10 bases for V and 5 bases for J; bases not matched to a gene: 7. The CDR3 DNA is TGTGCCACTTTAGGACAGGGACATAATTCACCCCTCCACTTT. Its translation: CATLGQGHNSPLHF.

This clonotype has a count of ten or more. The chain uses TRBV6-1 and TRBJ2-5, with D perhaps being TRBD1 or TRBD2 (5 bases each). In germline, CDR1 is MNHNS, CDR2 SASEGT. The CDR3 spans 13 residues. Trimming took off 4 bases at V and 5 bases at J, with 11 bases between the two ends. Here the CDR3 reads CASSARDGETQYF. CDR3 bases: TGTGCCAGCAGTGCGAGGGACGGTGAGACCCAGTACTTC.

Here the CDR3 reads CASSGRDREFSGANVLTF. Written as DNA, the CDR3 is TGTGCCAGCAGCGGACGGGACAGGGAGTTCTCTGGGGCCAACGTCCTGACTTTC. The V gene is TRBV9, the J gene TRBJ2-6, with 9 bases identical to TRBD1. Germline V lookup: CDR1 SGDLS, CDR2 YYNGEE. J lost 0 bases, V lost 3 bases, and 7 bases had no gene match. This CDR3 spans 18 amino acids.

CDR3 nucleotides: TGTGCCAGCAGCCCGGGGGCTGGAAACACCATATATTTT. This codes for CASSPGAGNTIYF. This chain links TRBV7-6 with TRBJ1-3; D is perhaps TRBD1 (5 bases). This CDR3 region has 13 residues. Germline-derived CDR1 and CDR2 are SGHVS and FNYEAQ. V lost 5 bases and J 2 bases, leaving 7 bases between the germline ends.

This clonotype was counted a few times. This chain joins TRBV3-1 and TRBJ1-2; unclear D gene. This CDR3 has 15 residues. Trimming removed 3 bases from V and 2 bases from J, with 13 bases in between. The V gene's germline CDR1 is LGHDT and CDR2 YNNKEL (reference sequence). The CDR3 reads CASSHHGLANYGYTF. CDR3 in DNA: TGTGCCAGCAGCCATCACGGGTTGGCAAACTATGGCTACACCTTC. The whole variable domain, filled in from reference TRBV3-1 and TRBJ1-2, reads DTAVSQTPKYLVTQMGNDKSIKCEQNLGHDTMYWYKQDSKKFLKIMFSYNNKELIINETVPNRFSPKSPDKAHLNLHINSLELGDSAVYFCASSHHGLANYGYTFGSGTRLTVV.

The chain combines TRBV29-1 with TRBJ2-1; 8 nucleotides match TRBD2. The CDR3 length is 15 residues. In germline, CDR1 is SQVTM, CDR2 ANQGSEA. V lost 7 bases to trimming and J lost 4 bases; unmatched junction nucleotides: 12. The CDR3 protein is CSAQGISGDYNEQFF. Written as DNA, the CDR3 is TGCAGCGCCCAGGGTATTAGCGGGGATTACAATGAGCAGTTCTTC.